These T cell receptor beta chains were read from a single sample in a study of OX40 agonist ivuxolimab in advanced cancers. Produced via immunoSEQ multiplex PCR; TCRdb's table is partial and in-frame only. The sample lists 90,000 to 100,000 clones, 75% to 90% seen once, with about 0.8% in the top ten. This sample comprised CD4+ or CD8+ T cells sorted from blood, obtained in a trial of the OX40 agonist ivuxolimab. The origin of the receptors is an adult with an advanced solid tumor such as melanoma, head and neck, liver or kidney cancer. Both conserved end residues are part of each CDR3. The D gene is left open where the match is weak. Clone size is given for some rows only: seen once, a few or many times, or a class if the clone is expanded.

CDR3 protein: CASTLGQTYGYTF
CDR3 DNA: TGTGCCAGCACCCTGGGCCAGACCTATGGCTACACCTTC
J gene: TRBJ1-2
V gene: TRBV6-6
clone size: -
D gene: -

CDR3 protein: CASSDFGTLNTEAFF
CDR3 DNA: TGTGCCAGCAGTGATTTCGGGACCCTAAACACTGAAGCTTTCTTT
J gene: TRBJ1-1
V gene: TRBV6-1
clone size: -
D gene: -

CDR3 protein: CASSLTYGYTF
CDR3 DNA: TGTGCCAGCAGTTTGACCTATGGCTACACCTTC
J gene: TRBJ1-2
V gene: TRBV2
clone size: -
D gene: -

CDR3 protein: CAWRAGSGVHGYTF
CDR3 DNA: TGTGCCTGGAGGGCAGGGTCCGGGGTCCATGGCTACACCTTC
J gene: TRBJ1-2
V gene: TRBV30
clone size: few
D gene: -

CDR3 protein: CASSLRSAGTNEKLFF
CDR3 DNA: TGTGCCAGCAGTTTAAGGTCCGCCGGGACTAATGAAAAACTGTTTTTT
J gene: TRBJ1-4
V gene: TRBV28
clone size: -
D gene: -

CDR3 protein: CASSYGSNSYEQYF
CDR3 DNA: TGTGCCAGCAGTTACGGCAGCAACTCCTACGAGCAGTACTTC
J gene: TRBJ2-7
V gene: TRBV6-5
clone size: few
D gene: -

CDR3 protein: CASSILTGTVNTEAFF
CDR3 DNA: TGTGCCAGCAGTATTTTAACCGGGACAGTGAACACTGAAGCTTTCTTT
J gene: TRBJ1-1
V gene: TRBV28
clone size: many
D gene: TRBD1

CDR3 protein: CASSWRGQGGADTQYF
CDR3 DNA: TGCGCCAGCAGCTGGAGGGGCCAGGGGGGTGCAGATACGCAGTATTTT
J gene: TRBJ2-3
V gene: TRBV5-1
clone size: -
D gene: -

CDR3 protein: CAWSVGGRQTDTQYF
CDR3 DNA: TGTGCCTGGAGTGTCGGCGGGAGACAGACAGATACGCAGTATTTT
J gene: TRBJ2-3
V gene: TRBV30
clone size: -
D gene: TRBD2

CDR3 protein: CASSRTVAGYGYTF
CDR3 DNA: TGTGCCAGTAGTAGGACGGTCGCTGGCTATGGCTACACCTTC
J gene: TRBJ1-2
V gene: TRBV19
clone size: -
D gene: -

CDR3 protein: CASSLTGAGQPQHF
CDR3 DNA: TGTGCCAGCAGCCTAACAGGGGCTGGTCAGCCCCAGCATTTT
J gene: TRBJ1-5
V gene: TRBV27
clone size: -
D gene: TRBD1

CDR3 protein: CASSPLLAGEETQYF
CDR3 DNA: TGTGCCAGCTCACCGTTACTAGCGGGAGAGGAGACCCAGTACTTC
J gene: TRBJ2-5
V gene: TRBV18
clone size: -
D gene: TRBD2

CDR3 protein: CASSYESETQYF
CDR3 DNA: TGTGCCAGCAGTTATGAGTCGGAGACCCAGTACTTC
J gene: TRBJ2-5
V gene: TRBV7-9
clone size: -
D gene: -

CDR3 protein: CASSSQGRMNTEAFF
CDR3 DNA: TGTGCCAGCAGCTCCCAAGGACGGATGAACACTGAAGCTTTCTTT
J gene: TRBJ1-1
V gene: TRBV5-4
clone size: -
D gene: -

CDR3 protein: CASRGDLAKNIQYF
CDR3 DNA: TGTGCCAGCAGGGGAGATCTAGCCAAAAACATTCAGTACTTC
J gene: TRBJ2-4
V gene: TRBV6-5
clone size: -
D gene: -

CDR3 protein: CASSGQDTQYF
CDR3 DNA: TGTGCCAGCTCCGGACAGGATACGCAGTATTTT
J gene: TRBJ2-3
V gene: TRBV18
clone size: once
D gene: -

CDR3 protein: CASSQLPTSGSTYEQYF
CDR3 DNA: TGCGCCAGCAGCCAACTCCCTACTAGCGGGAGCACCTACGAGCAGTACTTC
J gene: TRBJ2-7
V gene: TRBV4-1
clone size: -
D gene: TRBD2

CDR3 protein: CASSIGTPGINQPQHF
CDR3 DNA: TGTGCCAGTAGTATTGGCACTCCGGGGATCAATCAGCCCCAGCATTTT
J gene: TRBJ1-5
V gene: TRBV19
clone size: -
D gene: -

CDR3 protein: CASSPGQGTRGYTF
CDR3 DNA: TGTGCCAGTAGTCCTGGACAGGGGACGCGTGGCTACACCTTC
J gene: TRBJ1-2
V gene: TRBV19
clone size: -
D gene: TRBD1

CDR3 protein: CAWSEVGARGYTF
CDR3 DNA: TGTGCCTGGAGCGAAGTGGGGGCCCGCGGCTACACCTTC
J gene: TRBJ1-2
V gene: TRBV30
clone size: -
D gene: -

CDR3 protein: CASTGGRNTIYF
CDR3 DNA: TGTGCCAGTACAGGGGGCAGAAACACCATATATTTT
J gene: TRBJ1-3
V gene: TRBV28
clone size: -
D gene: TRBD1

CDR3 protein: CASRSGLGNTEAFF
CDR3 DNA: TGCGCCAGCAGGTCAGGGCTGGGGAACACTGAAGCTTTCTTT
J gene: TRBJ1-1
V gene: TRBV5-1
clone size: few
D gene: -

CDR3 protein: CASHSPGEGGYGYTF
CDR3 DNA: TGTGCCAGCCATTCCCCGGGTGAGGGAGGATATGGCTACACCTTC
J gene: TRBJ1-2
V gene: TRBV13
clone size: -
D gene: -

CDR3 protein: CASSLRDRDYEQYF
CDR3 DNA: TGTGCCAGCAGCTTAAGGGATAGGGACTACGAGCAGTACTTC
J gene: TRBJ2-7
V gene: TRBV11-2
clone size: -
D gene: -

CDR3 protein: CASSQSLRGTSAGELFF
CDR3 DNA: TGCGCCAGCAGTCAATCGTTAAGAGGGACTAGCGCCGGGGAGCTGTTTTTT
J gene: TRBJ2-2
V gene: TRBV23-1
clone size: once
D gene: TRBD2

CDR3 protein: CASRSLGTRDEQFF
CDR3 DNA: TGCGCCAGCCGGAGCCTCGGGACAAGAGATGAGCAGTTCTTC
J gene: TRBJ2-1
V gene: TRBV4-1
clone size: -
D gene: -

CDR3 protein: CASSPRDRDGYTF
CDR3 DNA: TGTGCCAGCTCACCCCGGGACAGGGATGGCTACACCTTC
J gene: TRBJ1-2
V gene: TRBV18
clone size: -
D gene: TRBD1

CDR3 protein: CASSFRPGTDYGYTF
CDR3 DNA: TGTGCCAGCAGTTTCCGCCCCGGGACGGATTATGGCTACACCTTC
J gene: TRBJ1-2
V gene: TRBV28
clone size: -
D gene: -

CDR3 protein: CASRRQGQAFF
CDR3 DNA: TGTGCCAGCCGGCGACAGGGTCAAGCTTTCTTT
J gene: TRBJ1-1
V gene: TRBV6-5
clone size: few
D gene: TRBD1

CDR3 protein: CASSEGAGMNTEAFF
CDR3 DNA: TGCGCCAGCAGCGAGGGGGCGGGGATGAACACTGAAGCTTTCTTT
J gene: TRBJ1-1
V gene: TRBV5-1
clone size: once
D gene: TRBD1

CDR3 protein: CASSLRKGELFF
CDR3 DNA: TGTGCCAGCAGCTTGAGGAAGGGGGAGCTGTTTTTT
J gene: TRBJ2-2
V gene: TRBV5-6
clone size: few
D gene: -

CDR3 protein: CASSRSDRGNQPQHF
CDR3 DNA: TGTGCCAGTAGTAGATCAGACAGAGGAAATCAGCCCCAGCATTTT
J gene: TRBJ1-5
V gene: TRBV19
clone size: -
D gene: -

CDR3 protein: CASSPGQHTQYF
CDR3 DNA: TGTGCCAGCTCACCGGGACAACATACGCAGTATTTT
J gene: TRBJ2-3
V gene: TRBV18
clone size: -
D gene: -

CDR3 protein: CASSGPRQGAKYGYTF
CDR3 DNA: TGTGCCAGCAGTGGTCCGAGACAGGGGGCAAAATATGGCTACACCTTC
J gene: TRBJ1-2
V gene: TRBV6-1
clone size: -
D gene: TRBD1

CDR3 protein: CASSDGGSNEQFF
CDR3 DNA: TGTGCCAGCAGCGACGGAGGCAGCAATGAGCAGTTCTTC
J gene: TRBJ2-1
V gene: TRBV28
clone size: once
D gene: -

CDR3 protein: CASSPNSRNGGYTF
CDR3 DNA: TGTGCCAGCTCACCAAATTCTAGGAACGGCGGCTACACCTTC
J gene: TRBJ1-2
V gene: TRBV18
clone size: -
D gene: -

CDR3 protein: CASSQGEGYSNQPQHF
CDR3 DNA: TGCGCCAGCAGCCAGGGGGAGGGATATAGCAATCAGCCCCAGCATTTT
J gene: TRBJ1-5
V gene: TRBV4-1
clone size: -
D gene: -

CDR3 protein: CASREWGSSGIRANEQFF
CDR3 DNA: TGTGCCAGCAGGGAATGGGGGTCTAGCGGGATTCGGGCTAATGAGCAGTTCTTC
J gene: TRBJ2-1
V gene: TRBV6-1
clone size: once
D gene: TRBD2

CDR3 protein: CASSPTTGVSTYNEQFF
CDR3 DNA: TGCGCCAGCAGCCCTACTACCGGAGTATCAACATACAATGAGCAGTTCTTC
J gene: TRBJ2-1
V gene: TRBV4-1
clone size: -
D gene: -

CDR3 protein: CASSHLDTQYF
CDR3 DNA: TGTGCCAGCAGCCATTTAGATACGCAGTATTTT
J gene: TRBJ2-3
V gene: TRBV4-2
clone size: -
D gene: -

CDR3 protein: CASSFISTVPNTEAFF
CDR3 DNA: TGCGCCAGCAGCTTCATCTCGACAGTTCCGAACACTGAAGCTTTCTTT
J gene: TRBJ1-1
V gene: TRBV5-1
clone size: -
D gene: -

CDR3 protein: CASSPSQSYEQYF
CDR3 DNA: TGTGCCAGCTCACCGAGTCAATCCTACGAGCAGTACTTC
J gene: TRBJ2-7
V gene: TRBV18
clone size: -
D gene: -

CDR3 protein: CASSAGGARTDTQYF
CDR3 DNA: TGTGCCAGCAGCGCAGGGGGCGCAAGGACAGATACGCAGTATTTT
J gene: TRBJ2-3
V gene: TRBV7-3
clone size: -
D gene: TRBD1

CDR3 protein: CASTPQFRESLPQHF
CDR3 DNA: TGTGCCAGCACCCCCCAGTTCCGGGAAAGTCTGCCCCAGCATTTT
J gene: TRBJ1-5
V gene: TRBV6-1
clone size: -
D gene: -

CDR3 protein: CASSTRNYGYTF
CDR3 DNA: TGTGCCAGTTCAACAAGGAACTATGGCTACACCTTC
J gene: TRBJ1-2
V gene: TRBV19
clone size: -
D gene: -

CDR3 protein: CASRMGGLVDTQYF
CDR3 DNA: TGTGCCAGCAGGATGGGAGGCTTGGTGGATACGCAGTATTTT
J gene: TRBJ2-3
V gene: TRBV6-5
clone size: -
D gene: -

CDR3 protein: CASSFGTPNTEAFF
CDR3 DNA: TGCGCCAGCAGCTTCGGGACACCGAACACTGAAGCTTTCTTT
J gene: TRBJ1-1
V gene: TRBV5-1
clone size: -
D gene: -

CDR3 protein: CAITGGAQEKLFF
CDR3 DNA: TGTGCCATCACAGGTGGGGCCCAGGAAAAACTGTTTTTT
J gene: TRBJ1-4
V gene: TRBV28
clone size: -
D gene: -